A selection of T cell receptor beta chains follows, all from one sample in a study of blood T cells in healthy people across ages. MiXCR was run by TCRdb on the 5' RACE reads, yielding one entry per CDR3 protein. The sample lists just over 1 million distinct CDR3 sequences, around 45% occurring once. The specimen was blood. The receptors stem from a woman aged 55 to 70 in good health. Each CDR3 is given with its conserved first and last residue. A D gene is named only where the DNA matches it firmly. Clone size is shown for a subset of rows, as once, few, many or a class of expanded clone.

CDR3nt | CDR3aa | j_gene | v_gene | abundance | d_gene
TGCGCCAGCAGCTTTCCTTCGCCCAGGGGGCCGGGAGATACGCAGTATTTT | CASSFPSPRGPGDTQYF | TRBJ2-3 | TRBV5-1 | NA | TRBD1
TGTGCCAACCCGGGACACTGGACATTGGGGGCTAACTACGAGCAGTACTTC | CANPGHWTLGANYEQYF | TRBJ2-7 | TRBV21-1 | many | NA
TGCAGTGTTCCAGGGCGTCGTAGACGGGCCACTTACAATGAGCAGTTCTTC | CSVPGRRRRATYNEQFF | TRBJ2-1 | TRBV20-1 | NA | NA
TGCGCCAGCAGCTTGAGGGGGATAGGTGAGCAGTACTTC | CASSLRGIGEQYF | TRBJ2-7 | TRBV5-1 | NA | NA
TGCAGTGCCGACCCCGGGACTAGCGTTTACAATGAGCAGTTCTTC | CSADPGTSVYNEQFF | TRBJ2-1 | TRBV20-1 | NA | TRBD2
TGTGCCATCAGCAGGCCGGAGAAAGATACGCAGTATTTT | CAISRPEKDTQYF | TRBJ2-3 | TRBV10-3 | NA | NA
TGTGCCAGCAGTGATACGGGCGGGAGAGGAAATGAGCAGTACTTC | CASSDTGGRGNEQYF | TRBJ2-5 | TRBV6-1 | NA | TRBD2
TGTGCCAGCAGCCCCCTCGGGCCACGAAGCTCGATGAATGAAAAACTGTTTTTT | CASSPLGPRSSMNEKLFF | TRBJ1-4 | TRBV4-2 | NA | NA
TGTGCCATCAGTGCCCTGACAGGGGGTGAGGGCGAGCAGTACTTC | CAISALTGGEGEQYF | TRBJ2-7 | TRBV10-3 | NA | TRBD1
TGTGCCAGCAGCTTAGGGCAGACCAGGACCTACGAGCAGTACTTC | CASSLGQTRTYEQYF | TRBJ2-7 | TRBV5-6 | NA | NA
TGTGCCACCAGCAGAGATAGGCGGACCTCGAGATATAATTCACCCCTCCACTTT | CATSRDRRTSRYNSPLHF | TRBJ1-6 | TRBV15 | few | NA
TGTGCCAGCAGCTTAGACGAGCAGTACTTC | CASSLDEQYF | TRBJ2-7 | TRBV28 | few | NA
TGTGCCAGCAGCCCCGTAGCGTTCTACGAGCAGTACTTC | CASSPVAFYEQYF | TRBJ2-7 | TRBV7-9 | few | NA
TGTGCCAGCAGCAGACCCGGGACAGGGGGTTTTTTAGATACGCAGTATTTT | CASSRPGTGGFLDTQYF | TRBJ2-3 | TRBV6-1 | NA | TRBD1
TGCAGTGCTAGAGCACTACCAAACTACAATGAGCAGTTCTTC | CSARALPNYNEQFF | TRBJ2-1 | TRBV20-1 | NA | NA
TGTGCCAGCAGTTTAACCCTCGACGGAGCCTCCTACGAGCAGTACTTC | CASSLTLDGASYEQYF | TRBJ2-7 | TRBV27 | few | NA
TGTGCCAGCAGTCCTACACAGGGGACTGGGGCCAACGTCCTGACTTTC | CASSPTQGTGANVLTF | TRBJ2-6 | TRBV12-3/TRBV12-4 | NA | TRBD1
TGCGCCAGCAGCTCCGCTGACAGGGGCAGATCACCCCTCCACTTT | CASSSADRGRSPLHF | TRBJ1-6 | TRBV5-1 | few | TRBD1
TGTGCCAGCAGTGAGCAGACAGGTGGCGGCTACACCTTC | CASSEQTGGGYTF | TRBJ1-2 | TRBV2 | NA | NA
TGTGCCAGCAGCCACCGACAGAACACTGAAGCTTTCTTT | CASSHRQNTEAFF | TRBJ1-1 | TRBV11-2 | many | NA
TGCAGTGCTAGTGAGTGGGAGCAGTTCTTC | CSASEWEQFF | TRBJ2-1 | TRBV20-1 | few | NA
TGTGCCAGCAGCCCCGGGACAGTGATGAACACTGAAGCTTTCTTT | CASSPGTVMNTEAFF | TRBJ1-1 | TRBV11-2 | few | TRBD1
TGTACCAGCAGCTTGGGAGGACAGTCTATGCGAGGGCAGTACTTC | CTSSLGGQSMRGQYF | TRBJ2-4 | TRBV7-2 | NA | NA